One sample yielded the 20 T cell receptor beta chains listed below, sequenced in a study of blood T cell repertoires in COVID-19. TCRdb's table, derived via immunoSEQ multiplex PCR, lists solely in-frame clones and lacks some. The data contain approximately 200,000 clones, around 88% of them singletons. Sequencing was performed on peripheral blood. These receptors were obtained from a man aged 18 to 30 with active or convalescent COVID-19.

The CDR3 nucleotides are TGTGCTAGTGGTTCCTCCCCAACTAGCGGGAGGATCTACAATGAGCAGTTCTTC. Translated: CASGSSPTSGRIYNEQFF. The rearrangement links TRBV12-5 to TRBJ2-1; 12 nucleotides agree with TRBD2. Germline trimming cut 4 bases from V and 3 bases from J; bases unmatched to any gene: 10. In germline, CDR1 is LGHNT, CDR2 FRNRAP. The CDR3 spans 18 residues.

This clone was seen a single time. This chain links TRBV6-2 or TRBV6-3 with TRBJ2-1; 10 nucleotides align to TRBD1. The V segment lost 2 bases and the J segment 10 bases; nucleotides outside the gene matches: 14. The CDR3 is 17 amino acids. The V gene's germline CDR1 is MNHEY and CDR2 SVGEGT. The CDR3 reads CASSYPRTGGVYREQFF. Here the CDR3 DNA reads TGTGCCAGCAGTTACCCCCGGACAGGGGGGGTATATAGGGAGCAGTTCTTC.

The chain carries TRBV18 and TRBJ2-7; no firm D call. CDR3 size: 13 residues. The V gene's germline CDR1 is KGHSH and CDR2 LQKENI. V was pared by 2 bases and J by 4 bases, with 9 bases between. The CDR3 sequence: CASSPISVYEQYF. The CDR3, as DNA: TGTGCCAGCTCACCAATCTCAGTATACGAGCAGTACTTC.

J is TRBJ1-2 and V is TRBV6-1; 8 nucleotides align to TRBD1. This CDR3 has 13 residues. J lost 8 bases, V lost 2 bases, and 4 bases had no gene match. Germline CDR1 MNHNS, CDR2 SASEGT. This chain's CDR3 is CASSEWGQEGYTF. The CDR3 region has the DNA TGTGCCAGCAGTGAATGGGGACAGGAAGGCTACACCTTC.

The genes are TRBV15 and TRBJ2-7; TRBD2 is a possible D gene (6 bases). Germline V gives CDR1 LNHNV, CDR2 YYDKDF (reference sequence). V gave up 5 bases and J gave up 5 bases, with 16 bases separating them. The CDR3 consists of 14 residues. The CDR3 sequence is CATSSRDLNHEQYF. The CDR3 DNA is TGTGCCACCAGCTCGCGGGACCTGAACCACGAGCAGTACTTC.

The DNA for the CDR3 is TGCGCCAGCAGCCCCCGGACTAGCGCCTCCTACGAGCAGTACTTC. Amino acid sequence: CASSPRTSASYEQYF. V usage is TRBV4-1 and J usage is TRBJ2-7, with TRBD2 identical over 9 bases. J was trimmed by 0 bases and V by 4 bases; bases with no gene match: 4. Germline values: CDR1 MGHRA, CDR2 YSYEKL. This CDR3 contains 15 residues.

The chain uses TRBV5-1 and TRBJ2-5, with D maybe TRBD1 (7 bases). The V end lost 1 base, the J end lost 7 bases, and 17 bases lay between the germline ends. The CDR3 extends over 15 amino acids. Germline loops: CDR1 SGHRS, CDR2 YFSETQ. CDR3 DNA sequence: TGCGCCAGCAGCTTGTGGGGAGGACAGGCTGGGACCCAGTACTTC. Translation gives CASSLWGGQAGTQYF. Supplemented by reference TRBV5-1 and TRBJ2-5, the full variable domain reads KAGVTQTPRYLIKTRGQQVTLSCSPISGHRSVSWYQQTPGQGLQFLFEYFSETQRNKGNFPGRFSGRQFSNSRSEMNVSTLELGDSALYLCASSLWGGQAGTQYFGPGTRLLVL.

The J gene is TRBJ1-2, the V gene TRBV14; TRBD1 matches at 7 bases. Germline V lookup: CDR1 SGHDN, CDR2 FVKESK. The V gene end was trimmed by 4 bases and the J gene end by 5 bases; junction bases not matched to a gene: 13. This CDR3 has 16 residues. Written as DNA, the CDR3 is TGTGCCAGCAGCCCCCGGGACAGAATGTTGGGGTATGGCTACACCTTC. Amino acids: CASSPRDRMLGYGYTF.

The chain carries TRBV20-1 and TRBJ1-1; 7 bases line up with TRBD1. This CDR3 spans 12 amino acids. The V and J ends lost 5 bases and 3 bases, in that order; junction bases with no gene match: 3. Germline CDR1 and CDR2: DFQATT and SNEGSKA (reference sequence). CDR3 protein: CSAGDRDTEAFF. CDR3 sequence (DNA): TGCAGTGCTGGTGACAGGGACACTGAAGCTTTCTTT.

The chain carries TRBV12-5 and TRBJ2-7; the match to TRBD1 covers 8 bases. The trim removed 6 bases at V and 7 bases at J, leaving 8 bases unmatched. CDR3 length: 13 amino acids. Germline lookup yields CDR1 LGHNT and CDR2 FRNRAP. CDR3 residues: CASGSGQGAEQYF. Here the CDR3 DNA reads TGTGCTAGTGGGTCTGGACAGGGCGCGGAGCAGTACTTC.

The chain carries TRBV19 and TRBJ1-1, with TRBD1 as a possible D gene (5 bases). The germline V gene has CDR1 LNHDA and CDR2 SQIVND (reference sequence). Between the trimmed V and J ends, which lost 4 bases and 7 bases, there was a span of 16 bases. The CDR3 runs 14 residues. Here the CDR3 reads CASSNYPGYNEAFF. The CDR3 nucleotides read TGTGCCAGTAGTAACTACCCAGGGTATAATGAAGCTTTCTTT.

The J gene is TRBJ1-2, the V gene TRBV29-1; TRBD1 aligns across 7 bases. Trimming cost V 3 bases and J 8 bases; bases outside gene matches: 6. Germline-derived CDR1 and CDR2 are SQVTM and ANQGSEA. The CDR3 sequence is 12 residues long. The CDR3 coding sequence is TGCAGCGTTGAGGGGCAGGGGGAAGGCTACACCTTC. Its protein product is CSVEGQGEGYTF.

The chain carries TRBV7-8 and TRBJ2-7; a possible D gene is TRBD1 (6 bases). This CDR3 region has 14 residues. Germline V gene data show CDR1 as SGHVS and CDR2 as FQNEAQ. The ends were cut back, 6 bases at V and 5 bases at J, with 17 bases in the middle. CDR3: CASSPPPQGHEQYF. The CDR3 region has the DNA TGTGCCAGCAGTCCTCCTCCACAGGGCCACGAGCAGTACTTC.

This chain uses TRBV4-1 with TRBJ2-5; 9 bases align to TRBD2. Germline V CDR1 and CDR2: MGHRA, YSYEKL. The CDR3 is 19 amino acids. V gave up 1 base and J gave up 0 bases; unmatched junction bases: 12. The CDR3 spells CASSQVGSLAGSYQETQYF. DNA for the CDR3: TGCGCCAGCAGCCAAGTCGGCTCTCTAGCGGGGTCGTACCAAGAGACCCAGTACTTC.

This chain links TRBV24-1 with TRBJ1-2, with no clear D. The germline gives CDR1 KGHDR, CDR2 SFDVKD. The CDR3 runs to 14 residues. The V end lost 6 bases, the J end lost 2 bases, and 12 bases lay between the germline ends. The CDR3: CATSPAGFNYGYTF. The CDR3 bases are TGTGCCACCAGTCCGGCAGGCTTCAACTATGGCTACACCTTC.

The chain uses TRBV19 and TRBJ2-7, with TRBD1 matching over 9 bases. The CDR3 consists of 15 residues. Germline CDR1 LNHDA, CDR2 SQIVND (reference sequence). The ends lost 3 bases at V and 3 bases at J; junction bases unmatched: 6. The CDR3 protein is CASSIRDREIYEQYF. Here the CDR3 DNA reads TGTGCCAGTAGTATCCGGGACAGGGAGATCTACGAGCAGTACTTC.

The chain couples TRBV30 to TRBJ1-2; D possibly corresponds to TRBD1 (6 bases). Looked up from germline, CDR1 is GTSNPN and CDR2 is SVGIG (reference sequence). V was cut by 5 bases and J by 8 bases, with 18 bases left in between. This CDR3 contains 13 residues. CDR3 sequence (DNA): TGTGCCTGGGGCAAAGGGGGGGCGCGGGGCTACACCTTC. Amino acids: CAWGKGGARGYTF.

This clone was seen only a few times. The chain recombines TRBV3-1 (or the pseudogene TRBV3-2) with TRBJ2-7; the match to TRBD2 covers 8 bases. The junction had 7 bases not matched to a gene; V was cut back by 1 base and J by 2 bases. The CDR3 extends over 16 amino acids. CDR1 is LGHDT, CDR2 YNNKEL, per germline (reference sequence). The CDR3 reads CASSQAPGGGTYEQYF. The CDR3 DNA reads TGTGCCAGCAGCCAAGCGCCGGGGGGGGGAACCTACGAGCAGTACTTC.

The chain combines TRBV2 with TRBJ1-1; a weak D match, TRBD1 (6 bases). The CDR3 is 13 amino acids. V lost 1 base and J 8 bases, leaving 11 bases between the germline ends. Per germline, CDR1 SNHLY and CDR2 FYNNEI. The CDR3 spells CASSEDMDREAFF. The CDR3 coding sequence is TGTGCCAGCAGTGAAGATATGGACAGAGAAGCTTTCTTT. The variable domain in full, with the rest retrieved from reference TRBV2 and TRBJ1-1, is EPEVTQTPSHQVTQMGQEVILRCVPISNHLYFYWYRQILGQKVEFLVSFYNNEISEKSEIFDDQFSVERPDGSNFTLKIRSTKLEDSAMYFCASSEDMDREAFFGQGTRLTVV.

V is TRBV6-2 or TRBV6-3 and J is TRBJ1-1; TRBD1 might be the D (6 bases). Germline CDR1 MNHEY, CDR2 SVGEGT. V lost 0 bases, J lost 8 bases, and 10 bases lay in between. This CDR3 spans 13 amino acids. This CDR3 reads CASSYSRGMEAFF. The CDR3 DNA reads TGTGCCAGCAGTTACTCGAGGGGGATGGAAGCTTTCTTT.